This TCR beta chain was sequenced in a study of PD-1 blockade in classical Hodgkin lymphoma. General study findings and limits: Newly diagnosed patients reportedly trailed healthy donors in baseline TCR diversity. The authors have not defined what causes the repertoire differences, possibly disease activity or prior therapy. Diversity similar to that of newly diagnosed patients was seen at baseline in complete responders.

Every patient had relapsed following autologous stem cell transplantation, and cohorts differed in brentuximab vedotin exposure. By magnetic negative selection, CD8+ T cells were isolated from the thawed PBMCs. Using immunoSEQ multiplex PCR, the repertoire was profiled, and TCRdb retains in-frame clones only, with some absent. This table holds some 1,500 clones, under 80% found once. Remarks on this clone: What it recognizes is unknown.

The CDR3 consists of 14 residues. The V segment lost 6 bases and the J segment 3 bases; nucleotides outside the gene matches: 6. Germline CDR1 reads MNHNY; CDR2 reads SVGAGI (reference sequence). The sample was CD8+ T cells from blood, taken at baseline. V and J are TRBV6-6 and TRBJ2-7, with 9 bases identical to TRBD2. This TCR derives from a human donor with classical Hodgkin lymphoma. DNA of the CDR3: TGTGCCAGCAGCGTCCTAGCGGGGATCTACGAGCAGTACTTC. Translated, it gives CASSVLAGIYEQYF.